This TCR beta chain originates from a study of shared clonotypes between healthy human individuals. Study-wide findings and caveats: An anticipated effect of sequencing depth on clonotype sharing among donors was recognized. Among four donors, roughly 5% of naive CD4 clonotypes were found in common.

This CDR3 comprises 15 residues. The germline CDR1 and CDR2 sequences are MNHEY and SVGAGI. Between the trimmed V and J ends, which lost 2 bases and 1 base, there was a span of 9 bases. CD45RO+ cells joined CCR7-negative CD45RA+ TemRA cells to form CD8 memory. Using immunoSEQ multiplex PCR, the repertoire was profiled, and TCRdb retains in-frame clones only, with some absent. The sample has more than 550,000 clones, roughly 88% seen once. Comment on this clone: Its antigen remains unidentified.

The V gene is TRBV6-5, the J gene TRBJ1-5; no definite D call. The TCR was taken from a man between 18 and 29 years old in good health. Some clones in this sample may be carry-over from other donors' samples. The specimen sequenced was memory CD8+ T cells from PBMCs. Subset in this sample: CD45RO+ cells pooled with CCR7-negative TemRA cells. For the CDR3, the DNA is TGTGCCAGCAGTTACGACGGATCGAGCAATCAGCCCCAGCATTTT. Protein product: CASSYDGSSNQPQHF.